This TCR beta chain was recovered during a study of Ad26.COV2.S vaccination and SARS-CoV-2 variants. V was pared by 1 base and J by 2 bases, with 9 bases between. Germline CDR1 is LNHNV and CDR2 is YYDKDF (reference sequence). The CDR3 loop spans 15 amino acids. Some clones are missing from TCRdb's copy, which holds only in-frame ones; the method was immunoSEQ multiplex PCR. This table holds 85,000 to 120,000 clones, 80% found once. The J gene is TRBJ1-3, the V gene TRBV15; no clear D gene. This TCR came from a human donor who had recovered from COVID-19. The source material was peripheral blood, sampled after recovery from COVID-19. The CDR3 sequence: CATSRAGLTGNTIYF. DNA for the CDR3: TGTGCCACCAGCAGAGCAGGTCTTACTGGAAACACCATATATTTT.